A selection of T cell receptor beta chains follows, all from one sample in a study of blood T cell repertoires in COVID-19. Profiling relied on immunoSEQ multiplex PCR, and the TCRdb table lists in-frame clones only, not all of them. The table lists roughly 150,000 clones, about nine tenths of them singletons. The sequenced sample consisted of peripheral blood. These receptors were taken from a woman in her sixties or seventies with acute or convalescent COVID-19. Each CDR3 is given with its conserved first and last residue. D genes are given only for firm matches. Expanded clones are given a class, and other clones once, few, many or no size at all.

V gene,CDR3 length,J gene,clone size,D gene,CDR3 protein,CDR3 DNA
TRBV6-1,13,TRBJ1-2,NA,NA,CASSEDGVHGYTF,TGTGCCAGCAGTGAAGACGGGGTTCATGGCTACACCTTC
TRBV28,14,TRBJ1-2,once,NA,CASSLSLRGYGYTF,TGTGCCAGCAGTTTAAGCCTCAGGGGCTATGGCTACACCTTC
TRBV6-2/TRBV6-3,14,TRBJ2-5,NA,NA,CASSYAGAKETQYF,TGTGCCAGCAGTTACGCAGGGGCCAAAGAGACCCAGTACTTC
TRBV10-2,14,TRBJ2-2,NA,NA,CASSAEAGAGELFF,TGCGCCAGCAGCGCGGAGGCGGGTGCCGGGGAGCTGTTTTTT
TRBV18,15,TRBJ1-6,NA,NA,CASSPDIGKNSPLHF,TGTGCCAGCTCACCGGACATTGGGAAAAATTCACCCCTCCACTTT
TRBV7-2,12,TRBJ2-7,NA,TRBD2,CASSFAGVEQYF,TGTGCCAGCAGCTTTGCGGGGGTCGAGCAGTACTTC
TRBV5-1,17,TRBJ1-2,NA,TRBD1,CASSPRGLAGGTDGYTF,TGCGCCAGCAGCCCGAGGGGGTTGGCAGGGGGCACGGATGGCTACACCTTC
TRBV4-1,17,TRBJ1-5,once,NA,CASSQEGGQSGNQPQHF,TGCGCCAGCAGCCAAGAGGGTGGACAGTCAGGCAATCAGCCCCAGCATTTT
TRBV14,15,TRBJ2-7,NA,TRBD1,CASSPIRGQFYEQYF,TGTGCCAGCAGCCCGATCAGGGGACAGTTCTACGAGCAGTACTTC
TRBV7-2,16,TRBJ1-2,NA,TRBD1,CASSLSGTGVTLGYTF,TGTGCCAGCAGCCTGAGTGGGACAGGGGTCACCCTAGGCTACACCTTC
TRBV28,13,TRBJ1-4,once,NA,CASRSNSHEKLFF,TGTGCCAGCAGATCCAACAGTCATGAAAAACTGTTTTTT
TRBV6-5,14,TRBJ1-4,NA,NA,CASMGRAANEKLFF,TGTGCCAGCATGGGCAGGGCGGCTAATGAAAAACTGTTTTTT
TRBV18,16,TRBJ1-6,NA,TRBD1,CASSPVTGGKNSPLHF,TGTGCCAGCTCACCGGTCACAGGGGGCAAAAATTCACCCCTCCACTTT
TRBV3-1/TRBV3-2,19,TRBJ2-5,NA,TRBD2,CASSPNPWTSGDPQETQYF,TGTGCCAGCAGCCCAAACCCCTGGACTAGCGGGGACCCCCAAGAGACCCAGTACTTC
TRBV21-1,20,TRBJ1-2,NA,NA,CASSILPPDRAALANYGYTF,TGTGCCAGCAGCATTCTTCCCCCGGACAGGGCTGCGCTAGCTAACTATGGCTACACCTTC
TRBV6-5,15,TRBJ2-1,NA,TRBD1,CASSYLRGHYNEQFF,TGTGCCAGCAGTTACTTAAGGGGGCATTACAATGAGCAGTTCTTC
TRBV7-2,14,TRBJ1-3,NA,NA,CASSLVGQGNTIYF,TGTGCCAGCAGCTTAGTGGGGCAGGGAAACACCATATATTTT
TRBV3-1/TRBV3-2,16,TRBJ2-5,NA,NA,CASSNTGTALRETQYF,TGTGCCAGCAGCAACACCGGAACTGCTCTGAGGGAGACCCAGTACTTC
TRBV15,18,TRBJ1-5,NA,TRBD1,CATSRGGGQGYSNQPQHF,TGTGCCACCAGCAGAGGGGGTGGACAGGGTTATAGCAATCAGCCCCAGCATTTT
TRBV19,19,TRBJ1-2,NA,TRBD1,CASSIEGAGSAMSSYGYTF,TGTGCCAGTAGTATCGAGGGGGCAGGGTCGGCGATGTCCTCCTATGGCTACACCTTC
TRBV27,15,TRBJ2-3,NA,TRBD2,CASSSPTSGVKAQYF,TGTGCCAGCAGTTCCCCGACTAGCGGGGTTAAAGCGCAGTATTTT
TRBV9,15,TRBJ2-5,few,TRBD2,CASSVTSGARETQYF,TGTGCCAGCAGCGTGACTAGCGGGGCTAGGGAGACCCAGTACTTC
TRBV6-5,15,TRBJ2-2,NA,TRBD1,CASSPDRVRTGELFF,TGTGCCAGCAGTCCGGACAGGGTGAGGACCGGGGAGCTGTTTTTT
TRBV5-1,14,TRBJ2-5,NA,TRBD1,CASSRGTGGETQYF,TGCGCCAGCAGCCGGGGGACAGGTGGAGAGACCCAGTACTTC
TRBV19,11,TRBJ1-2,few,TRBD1,CASGTGAGYTF,TGTGCCTCCGGGACAGGGGCGGGCTACACCTTC
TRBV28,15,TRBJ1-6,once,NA,CASRAWSQGDGPLHF,TGTGCCAGCAGGGCCTGGTCACAGGGTGATGGGCCCCTCCACTTT
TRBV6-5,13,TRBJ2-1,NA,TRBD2,CASSYKAGDEQFF,TGTGCCAGCAGTTACAAGGCGGGGGACGAGCAGTTCTTC
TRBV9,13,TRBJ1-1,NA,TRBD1,CASSAGTTGEAFF,TGTGCCAGCAGCGCGGGGACGACAGGGGAGGCTTTCTTT
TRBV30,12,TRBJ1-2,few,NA,CAWSPDFYGYTF,TGTGCCTGGAGCCCGGACTTCTATGGCTACACCTTC
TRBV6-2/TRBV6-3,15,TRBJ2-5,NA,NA,CASSSGDSRGETQYF,TGTGCCAGCAGTTCCGGGGACTCAAGGGGAGAGACCCAGTACTTC
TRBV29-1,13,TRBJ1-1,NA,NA,CSVDVWSRTEAFF,TGCAGCGTTGATGTATGGAGTCGCACTGAAGCTTTCTTT
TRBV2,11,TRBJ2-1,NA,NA,CASCEYNEQFF,TGTGCCTCCTGCGAGTACAATGAGCAGTTCTTC
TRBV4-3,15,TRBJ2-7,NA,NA,CASSQEWQGWGEQYF,TGCGCCAGCAGCCAAGAATGGCAGGGTTGGGGCGAGCAGTACTTC
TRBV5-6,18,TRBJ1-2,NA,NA,CASSPGSTLPPSMAKYTF,TGTGCCAGCAGCCCCGGGTCCACACTCCCTCCCTCTATGGCGAAGTACACCTTC
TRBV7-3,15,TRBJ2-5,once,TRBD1,CASSPRTGAGETQYF,TGTGCCAGCAGCCCCCGGACAGGGGCAGGGGAGACCCAGTACTTC
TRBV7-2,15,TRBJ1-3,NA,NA,CASRWTASSGNTIYF,TGTGCCAGCAGATGGACAGCGAGCTCTGGAAACACCATATATTTT
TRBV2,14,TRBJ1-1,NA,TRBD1,CASSASLTGSEVFF,TGTGCCAGCAGTGCCTCCTTGACAGGGTCCGAAGTTTTCTTT